This T cell receptor (beta chain) was found in a study of PD-1 blockade in classical Hodgkin lymphoma. Across the study: It was nivolumab at 3 mg/kg, given intravenously every 2 weeks, that patients received.

Here immunoSEQ multiplex PCR was the method, and the copy in TCRdb shows in-frame clones only, minus some. The data show more than 90,000 clones, roughly 79% seen once. V lost 3 bases to trimming and J lost 4 bases; unmatched junction nucleotides: 7. The CDR3 has 14 residues. Germline V gives CDR1 GTSNPN, CDR2 SVGIG (reference sequence). Each patient experienced a relapse that followed autologous stem cell transplantation, and brentuximab vedotin exposure varied. Broader study findings: Patients who began taking nivolumab under 1 year after ASCT were left out. Unlike CD8+ TCR diversity, which did not rise significantly by C4D1, CD4+ TCR diversity did.

Concerning this clone itself: Its target is unknown.

The specimen was peripheral blood mononuclear cells (PBMCs), collected before the second cycle of nivolumab. The TCR sequence derives from a human donor with classical Hodgkin lymphoma. This chain joins TRBV30 and TRBJ1-2, with TRBD1 matching 8 bases. This chain's CDR3 is CAWSVQGGGYGYTF. CDR3 coding DNA: TGTGCCTGGAGCGTACAGGGGGGAGGCTATGGCTACACCTTC.